The 17 T cell receptor beta chains listed next were all sequenced from one sample in a study of blood T cell repertoires in COVID-19. Repertoires were generated with immunoSEQ multiplex PCR, while TCRdb's copy carries only in-frame clones and drops some. The profile shows under 200,000 clones, roughly 84% of them singletons. The sample consisted of peripheral blood. These receptors were collected from a human donor with acute or convalescent COVID-19. The donor label of this sample is uncertain.

This clone was found once. J is TRBJ1-1 and V is TRBV18; TRBD1 agrees at 8 bases. The germline CDR1 and CDR2 sequences are KGHSH and LQKENI. V trimming: 2 bases; J trimming: 6 bases; junction bases outside the gene matches: 5. The CDR3 loop spans 14 amino acids. The CDR3: CASSPGTGKAEAFF. The CDR3 nucleotides are TGTGCCAGCTCACCAGGGACAGGTAAAGCTGAAGCTTTCTTT. Using reference TRBV18 and TRBJ1-1 for the parts outside the CDR3, the full variable domain is NAGVMQNPRHLVRRRGQEARLRCSPMKGHSHVYWYRQLPEEGLKFMVYLQKENIIDESGMPKERFSAEFPKEGPSILRIQQVVRGDSAAYFCASSPGTGKAEAFFGQGTRLTVV.

This clone was counted only a few times. The chain combines TRBV5-4 with TRBJ2-2, with 14 bases identical to TRBD2. The CDR3 length is 16 residues. CDR1 and CDR2 (germline): SGHNT, YYREEE (reference sequence). With V trimmed by 4 bases and J by 6 bases, 5 bases remained unmatched. CDR3 nucleotide sequence: TGTGCCAGCAGCCGACTAGCGGGGGGGACTTCCGGGGAGCTGTTTTTT. Encoded protein: CASSRLAGGTSGELFF.

To note about this clone: The junction shows a germline mismatch at one end, possibly a read error. This chain connects TRBV7-9 to TRBJ1-4; D ambiguous. CDR1 SEHNR and CDR2 FQNEAQ come from the germline V gene (reference sequence). CDR3 length equals 15 residues. The CDR3 region is CASSLRNRDNVKLFF. CDR3 DNA: TGTGCCAGCAGCTTAAGGAACAGAGACAATGTAAAACTGTTTTTT.

On this clone itself: A much larger clonotype is one base distant, so this may be a read error. This chain links TRBV15 with TRBJ2-7; TRBD1 matches at 9 bases. The CDR3 totals 17 residues. Germline values: CDR1 LNHNV, CDR2 YYDKDF (reference sequence). The CDR3 bases are TGTGCCACCGGCAGGGAGGCCCCGGGACAGGGTTTTTACGAGCAGTACTTC. The encoded protein is CATGREAPGQGFYEQYF.

This rearrangement joins TRBV7-3 to TRBJ1-2; D possibly corresponds to TRBD1 (6 bases). The CDR3 consists of 15 residues. CDR1 SGHTA and CDR2 FQGTGA come from the germline V gene. The V end was cut by 2 bases, the J end by 4 bases, with 14 bases between. The CDR3 here is CASSLEGAGAYGYTF. CDR3 sequence (DNA): TGTGCCAGCAGCTTAGAAGGTGCAGGGGCCTATGGCTACACCTTC.

The chain joins TRBV5-6 to TRBJ2-1; D unresolved. The CDR3 has 16 amino acids. The germline V and J ends were trimmed by 0 bases and 3 bases, with 13 bases remaining between them. The germline V gene encodes CDR1 SGHDT and CDR2 YYEEEE. The CDR3 DNA follows: TGTGCCAGCAGCTTGGACGCCGGCGACTTCTACAATGAGCAGTTCTTC. This gives the protein CASSLDAGDFYNEQFF.

This clone was observed a single time. This rearrangement joins TRBV28 to TRBJ1-2; D not certain. With 6 bases removed from V and 4 bases from J, the gap between germline ends came to 9 bases. Germline V gene lookup returns CDR1 MDHEN and CDR2 SYDVKM. This CDR3 has 12 amino acids. The CDR3 region has the DNA TGTGCCAGCAGATTGACTGGCTATGGCTACACCTTC. Protein product: CASRLTGYGYTF.

This chain uses TRBV21-1 with TRBJ2-5; TRBD1, the D gene given by the table, was not confirmed from the DNA. TRBV21-1 is noted as a pseudogene. The CDR3 runs 16 residues. The DNA for the CDR3 is TGTGCCAGCAGCAAAAAACGGACAGGGTTGAAAGAGACCCAGTACTTC. Its translation is CASSKKRTGLKETQYF.

The V gene is TRBV21-1, the J gene TRBJ1-5; the D call in the table, TRBD1, was not verified against the DNA. TRBV21-1 is reported as a pseudogene. The CDR3 extends over 16 amino acids. The DNA of the CDR3 is TGTGCCAGCAGCAAAGGGATAAGGGACAGAAATCAGCCCCAGCATTTT. As protein: CASSKGIRDRNQPQHF.

The chain joins TRBV29-1 to TRBJ1-5, with 8 nucleotides matching TRBD1. The trim removed 4 bases at V and 9 bases at J, leaving 5 bases unmatched. Germline V gene lookup returns CDR1 SQVTM and CDR2 ANQGSEA. There are 12 residues in the CDR3. CDR3: CSVVDRGGPQHF. The CDR3 nucleotides are TGCAGCGTTGTAGACAGGGGTGGGCCCCAGCATTTT. The variable domain in full, completed from reference TRBV29-1 and TRBJ1-5, reads SAVISQKPSRDICQRGTSLTIQCQVDSQVTMMFWYRQQPGQSLTLIATANQGSEATYESGFVIDKFPISRPNLTFSTLTVSNMSPEDSSIYLCSVVDRGGPQHFGDGTRLSIL.

The gene calls are TRBV11-2 and TRBJ1-6; D is uncertain. V was pared by 5 bases and J by 1 base, with 9 bases between. CDR3 size: 15 residues. CDR1 is SGHAT, CDR2 FQNNGV, per germline. Here the CDR3 reads CASSQDKSYNSPLHF. The CDR3 DNA follows: TGTGCCAGCAGCCAAGACAAATCCTATAATTCACCCCTCCACTTT. The full variable domain, in which reference TRBV11-2 and TRBJ1-6 provide the parts outside the CDR3, is EAGVAQSPRYKIIEKRQSVAFWCNPISGHATLYWYQQILGQGPKLLIQFQNNGVVDDSQLPKDRFSAERLKGVDSTLKIQPAKLEDSAVYLCASSQDKSYNSPLHFGNGTRLTVT.

This clone was recorded a few times. The V call is TRBV7-2, the J call TRBJ1-5; D remains ambiguous. This CDR3 has 13 amino acids. Between the trimmed V and J ends, which lost 1 base and 7 bases, there was a span of 8 bases. From germline, CDR1 is SGHTA and CDR2 FQGNSA. Here the CDR3 reads CASSLEWRQPQHF. CDR3 sequence (DNA): TGTGCCAGCAGCTTAGAATGGAGACAGCCCCAGCATTTT.

The chain combines TRBV7-9 with TRBJ2-7; the match to TRBD2 covers 7 bases. The germline CDR1 and CDR2 sequences are SEHNR and FQNEAQ (reference sequence). The ends lost 8 bases at V and 0 bases at J; junction bases unmatched: 13. The CDR3 loop spans 16 amino acids. The CDR3 region has the DNA TGTGCCAGCGGTGGCTGGCGGGGGAAAAGCTCCTACGAGCAGTACTTC. Protein product: CASGGWRGKSSYEQYF.

This rearrangement joins TRBV6-5 to TRBJ1-2; D unclear. This CDR3 is 13 amino acids long. V lost 4 bases and J lost 0, with 6 bases in between. Looked up from germline, CDR1 is MNHEY and CDR2 is SVGAGI. CDR3 protein: CASSSGANYGYTF. The CDR3 DNA follows: TGTGCCAGCAGTTCCGGGGCTAACTATGGCTACACCTTC.

The chain has TRBV5-7 and TRBJ1-4; D may be TRBD1 (5 bases). TRBV5-7 is an ORF; its function is uncertain. Between the trimmed V and J ends, which lost 1 base and 4 bases, there was a span of 8 bases. This CDR3 spans 14 amino acids. The CDR3 region is CASSLWQGNEKLFF. CDR3 nucleotide sequence: TGTGCCAGCAGCTTGTGGCAGGGTAATGAAAAACTGTTTTTT.

The J gene is TRBJ2-1, the V gene TRBV20-1; no clear D. This CDR3 is built from 11 residues. With 6 bases removed from V and 4 bases from J, the gap between germline ends came to 7 bases. Per germline, CDR1 DFQATT and CDR2 SNEGSKA (reference sequence). CDR3 protein: CSAPEYNEQFF. CDR3 in DNA: TGCAGTGCCCCAGAATACAATGAGCAGTTCTTC.

This rearrangement joins TRBV25-1 to TRBJ2-1, with 8 bases matching TRBD1. Trimming took 6 bases from V and 0 from J; bases not matched to a gene: 7. CDR1 and CDR2 (germline): MGHDK, SYGVNS. The CDR3 has 16 amino acids. The CDR3 sequence is CASSHRTGSSYNEQFF. The CDR3 bases are TGTGCCAGCAGCCATAGGACAGGGAGCTCCTACAATGAGCAGTTCTTC.